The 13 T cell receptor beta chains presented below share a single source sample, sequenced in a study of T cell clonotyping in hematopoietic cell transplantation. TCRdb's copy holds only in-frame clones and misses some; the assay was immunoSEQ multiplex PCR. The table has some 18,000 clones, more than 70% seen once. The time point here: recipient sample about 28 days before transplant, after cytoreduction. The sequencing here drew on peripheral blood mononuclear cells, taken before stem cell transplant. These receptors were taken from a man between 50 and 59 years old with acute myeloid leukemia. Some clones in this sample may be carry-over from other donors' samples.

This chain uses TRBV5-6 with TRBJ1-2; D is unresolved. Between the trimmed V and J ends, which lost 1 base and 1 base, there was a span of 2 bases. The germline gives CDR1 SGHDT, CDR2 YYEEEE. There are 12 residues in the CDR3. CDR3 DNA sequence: TGTGCCAGCAGCTTGCTTAACTATGGCTACACCTTC. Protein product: CASSLLNYGYTF.

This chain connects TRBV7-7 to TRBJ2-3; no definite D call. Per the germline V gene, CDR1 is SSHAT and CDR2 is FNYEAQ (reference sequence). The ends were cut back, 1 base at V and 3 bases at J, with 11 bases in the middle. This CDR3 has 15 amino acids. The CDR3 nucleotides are TGTGCCAGCAGCTTAGGTGGAGTGGGAACAGATACGCAGTATTTT. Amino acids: CASSLGGVGTDTQYF.

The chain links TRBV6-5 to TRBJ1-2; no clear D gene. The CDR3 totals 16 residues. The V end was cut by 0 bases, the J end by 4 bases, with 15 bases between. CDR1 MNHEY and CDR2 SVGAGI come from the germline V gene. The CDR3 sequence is CASSYSGRQNLYGYTF. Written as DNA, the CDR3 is TGTGCCAGCAGTTACTCAGGCAGGCAGAACCTCTATGGCTACACCTTC.

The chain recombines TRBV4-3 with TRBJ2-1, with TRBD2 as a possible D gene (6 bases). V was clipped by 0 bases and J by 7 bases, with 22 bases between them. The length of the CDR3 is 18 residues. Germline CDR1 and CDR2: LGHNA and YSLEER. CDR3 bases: TGCGCCAGCAGCCAAGATAGTCTGGCGGGGCCCCTCAGGAATGAGCAGTTCTTC. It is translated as CASSQDSLAGPLRNEQFF.

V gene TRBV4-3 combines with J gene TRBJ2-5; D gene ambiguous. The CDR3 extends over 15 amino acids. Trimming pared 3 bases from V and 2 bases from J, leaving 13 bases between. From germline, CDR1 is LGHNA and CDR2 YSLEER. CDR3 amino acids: CASSQDPLGQETQYF. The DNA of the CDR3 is TGCGCCAGCAGCCAGGATCCCCTGGGGCAAGAGACCCAGTACTTC.

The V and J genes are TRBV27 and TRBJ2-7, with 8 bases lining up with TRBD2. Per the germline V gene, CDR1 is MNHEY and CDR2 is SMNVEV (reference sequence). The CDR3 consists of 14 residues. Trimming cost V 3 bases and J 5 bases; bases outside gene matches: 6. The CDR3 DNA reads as TGTGCCAGCAGTTTTCAAGCGGGGGCCGACGAGCAGTACTTC. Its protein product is CASSFQAGADEQYF.

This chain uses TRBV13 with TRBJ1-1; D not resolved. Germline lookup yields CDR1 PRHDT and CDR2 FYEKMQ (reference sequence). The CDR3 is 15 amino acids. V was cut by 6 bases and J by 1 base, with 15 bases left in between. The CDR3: CASSGSRLTNTEAFF. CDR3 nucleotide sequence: TGTGCCAGCAGTGGGTCCCGTTTGACGAACACTGAAGCTTTCTTT.

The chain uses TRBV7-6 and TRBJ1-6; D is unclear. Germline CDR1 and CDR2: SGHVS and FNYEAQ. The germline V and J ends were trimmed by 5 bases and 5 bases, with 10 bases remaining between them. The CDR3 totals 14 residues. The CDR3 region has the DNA TGTGCCAGCAGCCCCGACGGGAATAATTCACCCCTCCACTTT. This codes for CASSPDGNNSPLHF.

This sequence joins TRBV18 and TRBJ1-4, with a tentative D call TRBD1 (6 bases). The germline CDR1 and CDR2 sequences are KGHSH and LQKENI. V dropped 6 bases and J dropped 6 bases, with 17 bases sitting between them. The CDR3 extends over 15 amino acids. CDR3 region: CASSPSRGSYEKLFF. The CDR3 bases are TGTGCCAGCTCCCCCTCCAGGGGTAGTTATGAAAAACTGTTTTTT.

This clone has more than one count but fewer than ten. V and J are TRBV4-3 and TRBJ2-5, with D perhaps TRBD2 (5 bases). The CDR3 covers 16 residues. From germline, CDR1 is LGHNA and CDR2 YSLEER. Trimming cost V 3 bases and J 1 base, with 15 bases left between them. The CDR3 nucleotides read TGCGCCAGCAGCCAGGCACTCGCGGGTTCCCAAGAGACCCAGTACTTC. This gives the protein CASSQALAGSQETQYF.

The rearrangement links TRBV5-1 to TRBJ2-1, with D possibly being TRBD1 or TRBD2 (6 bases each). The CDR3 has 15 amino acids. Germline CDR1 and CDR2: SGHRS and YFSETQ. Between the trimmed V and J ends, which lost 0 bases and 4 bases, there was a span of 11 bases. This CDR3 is CASSLDGGHYNEQFF. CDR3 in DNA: TGCGCCAGCAGCTTGGACGGGGGACATTACAATGAGCAGTTCTTC.

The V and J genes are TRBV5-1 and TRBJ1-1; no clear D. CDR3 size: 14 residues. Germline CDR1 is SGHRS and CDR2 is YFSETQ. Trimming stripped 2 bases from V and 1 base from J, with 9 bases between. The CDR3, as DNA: TGCGCCAGCAGCTTCGACGCGGCGAACACTGAAGCTTTCTTT. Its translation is CASSFDAANTEAFF.

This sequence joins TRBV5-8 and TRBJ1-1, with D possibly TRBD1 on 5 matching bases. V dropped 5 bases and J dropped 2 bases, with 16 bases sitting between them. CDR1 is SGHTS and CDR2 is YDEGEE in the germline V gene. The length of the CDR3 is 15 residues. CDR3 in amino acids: CASRYPGVGNTEAFF. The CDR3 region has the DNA TGTGCCAGCAGATATCCGGGGGTCGGTAACACTGAAGCTTTCTTT.